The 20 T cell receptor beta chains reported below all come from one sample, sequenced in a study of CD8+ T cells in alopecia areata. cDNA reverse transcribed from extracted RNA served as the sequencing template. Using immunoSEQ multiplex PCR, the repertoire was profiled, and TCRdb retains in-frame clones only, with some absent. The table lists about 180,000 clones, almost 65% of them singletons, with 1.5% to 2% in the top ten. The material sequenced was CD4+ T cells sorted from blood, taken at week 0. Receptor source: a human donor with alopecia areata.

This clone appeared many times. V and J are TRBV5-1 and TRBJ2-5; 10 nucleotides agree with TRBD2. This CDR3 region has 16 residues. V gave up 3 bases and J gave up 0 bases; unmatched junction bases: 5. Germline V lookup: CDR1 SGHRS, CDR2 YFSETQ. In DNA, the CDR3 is TGCGCCAGCAGCTCGTCAGCGGGGGGGTACCAAGAGACCCAGTACTTC. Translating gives CASSSSAGGYQETQYF. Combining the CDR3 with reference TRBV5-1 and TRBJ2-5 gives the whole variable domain KAGVTQTPRYLIKTRGQQVTLSCSPISGHRSVSWYQQTPGQGLQFLFEYFSETQRNKGNFPGRFSGRQFSNSRSEMNVSTLELGDSALYLCASSSSAGGYQETQYFGPGTRLLVL.

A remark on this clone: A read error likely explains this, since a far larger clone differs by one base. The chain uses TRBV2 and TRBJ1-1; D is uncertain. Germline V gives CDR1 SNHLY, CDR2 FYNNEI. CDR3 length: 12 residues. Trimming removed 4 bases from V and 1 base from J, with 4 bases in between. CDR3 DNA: TGTGCCAGCAGTGGGTCGAACACTGAAGCTTTCTTT. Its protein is CASSGSNTEAFF.

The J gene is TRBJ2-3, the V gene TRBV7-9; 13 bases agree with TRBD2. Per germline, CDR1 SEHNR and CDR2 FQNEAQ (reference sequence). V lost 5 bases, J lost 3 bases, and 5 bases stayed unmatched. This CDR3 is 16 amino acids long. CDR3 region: CASSPGLAGVTDTQYF. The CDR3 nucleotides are TGTGCCAGCAGCCCAGGACTAGCGGGGGTTACAGATACGCAGTATTTT.

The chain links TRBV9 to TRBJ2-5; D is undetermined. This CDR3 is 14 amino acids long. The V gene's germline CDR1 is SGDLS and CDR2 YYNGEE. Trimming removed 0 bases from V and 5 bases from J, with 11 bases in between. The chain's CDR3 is CASSVDTPGETQYF. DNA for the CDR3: TGTGCCAGCAGCGTAGATACCCCCGGGGAGACCCAGTACTTC.

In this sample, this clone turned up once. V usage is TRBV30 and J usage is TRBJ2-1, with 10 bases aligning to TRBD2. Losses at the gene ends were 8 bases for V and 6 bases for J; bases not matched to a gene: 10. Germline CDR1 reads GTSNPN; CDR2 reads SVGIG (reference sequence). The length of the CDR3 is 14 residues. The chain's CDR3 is CALTSGTSANEQFF. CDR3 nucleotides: TGTGCCCTCACGTCCGGGACTAGCGCCAATGAGCAGTTCTTC.

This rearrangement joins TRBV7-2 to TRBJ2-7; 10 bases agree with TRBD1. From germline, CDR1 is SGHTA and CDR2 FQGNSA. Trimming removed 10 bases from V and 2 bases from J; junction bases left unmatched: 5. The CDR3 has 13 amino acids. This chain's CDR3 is CATRQGATYEQYF. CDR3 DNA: TGTGCCACTCGACAGGGGGCCACCTACGAGCAGTACTTC.

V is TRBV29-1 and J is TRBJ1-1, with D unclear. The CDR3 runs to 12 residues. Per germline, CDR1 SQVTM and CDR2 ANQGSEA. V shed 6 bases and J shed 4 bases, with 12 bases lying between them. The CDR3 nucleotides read TGCAGCGTCCCTTCTGCCCGCACTGAAGCTTTCTTT. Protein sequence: CSVPSARTEAFF. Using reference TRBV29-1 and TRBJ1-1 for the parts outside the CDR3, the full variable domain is SAVISQKPSRDICQRGTSLTIQCQVDSQVTMMFWYRQQPGQSLTLIATANQGSEATYESGFVIDKFPISRPNLTFSTLTVSNMSPEDSSIYLCSVPSARTEAFFGQGTRLTVV.

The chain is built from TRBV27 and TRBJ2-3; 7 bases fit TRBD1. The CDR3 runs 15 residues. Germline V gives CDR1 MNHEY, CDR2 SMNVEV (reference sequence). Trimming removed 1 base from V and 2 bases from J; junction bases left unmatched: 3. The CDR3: CASSLWGQITDTQYF. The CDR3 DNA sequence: TGTGCCAGCAGTTTATGGGGACAGATCACAGATACGCAGTATTTT.

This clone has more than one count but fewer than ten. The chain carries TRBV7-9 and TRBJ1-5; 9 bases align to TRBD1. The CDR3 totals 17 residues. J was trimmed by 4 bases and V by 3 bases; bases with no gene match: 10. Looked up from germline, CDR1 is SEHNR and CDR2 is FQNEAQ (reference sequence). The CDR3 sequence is CASSLGSSGTGNQPQHF. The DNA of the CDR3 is TGTGCCAGCAGCTTGGGCTCGTCCGGGACAGGGAATCAGCCCCAGCATTTT.

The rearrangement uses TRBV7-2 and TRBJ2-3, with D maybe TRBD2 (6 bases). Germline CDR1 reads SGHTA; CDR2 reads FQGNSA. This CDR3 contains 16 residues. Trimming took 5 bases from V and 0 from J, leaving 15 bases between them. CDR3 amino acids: CASSDEMRGSTDTQYF. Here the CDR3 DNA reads TGTGCCAGCAGCGACGAGATGCGGGGTAGCACAGATACGCAGTATTTT. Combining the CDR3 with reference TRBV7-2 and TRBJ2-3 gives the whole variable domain GAGVSQSPSNKVTEKGKDVELRCDPISGHTALYWYRQSLGQGLEFLIYFQGNSAPDKSGLPSDRFSAERTGGSVSTLTIQRTQQEDSAVYLCASSDEMRGSTDTQYFGPGTRLTVL.

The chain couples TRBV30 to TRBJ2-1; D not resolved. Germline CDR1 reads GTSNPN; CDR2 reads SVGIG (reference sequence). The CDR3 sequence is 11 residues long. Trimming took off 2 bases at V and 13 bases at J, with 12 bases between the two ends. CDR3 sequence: CAWSSQAKQFF. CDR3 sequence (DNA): TGTGCCTGGAGTTCGCAGGCAAAACAGTTCTTC.

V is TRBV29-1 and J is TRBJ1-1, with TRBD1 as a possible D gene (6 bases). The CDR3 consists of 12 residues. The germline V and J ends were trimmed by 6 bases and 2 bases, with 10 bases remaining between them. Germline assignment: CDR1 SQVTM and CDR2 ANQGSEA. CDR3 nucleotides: TGCAGCGTGAACAGGGAAAACACTGAAGCTTTCTTT. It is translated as CSVNRENTEAFF.

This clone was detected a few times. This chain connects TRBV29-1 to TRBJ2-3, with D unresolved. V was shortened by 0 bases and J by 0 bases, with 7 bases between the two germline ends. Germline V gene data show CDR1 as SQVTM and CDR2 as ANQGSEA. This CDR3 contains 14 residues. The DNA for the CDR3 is TGCAGCGTTGAAGAGGGATTAAGCACAGATACGCAGTATTTT. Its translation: CSVEEGLSTDTQYF.

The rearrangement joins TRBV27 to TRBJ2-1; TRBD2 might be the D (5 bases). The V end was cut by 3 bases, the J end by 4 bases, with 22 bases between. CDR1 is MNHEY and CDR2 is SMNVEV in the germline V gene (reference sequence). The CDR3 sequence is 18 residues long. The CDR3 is CASSFHRGWESGYNEQFF. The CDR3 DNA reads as TGTGCCAGCAGTTTCCACCGGGGTTGGGAGTCGGGGTACAATGAGCAGTTCTTC.

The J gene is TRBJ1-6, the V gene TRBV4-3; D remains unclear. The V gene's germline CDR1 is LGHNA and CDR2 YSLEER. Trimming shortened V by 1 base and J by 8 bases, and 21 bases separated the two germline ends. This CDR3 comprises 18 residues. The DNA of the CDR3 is TGCGCCAGCAGCCAAGGCGCTCCTGGTACAGATGATCATTCACCCCTCCACTTT. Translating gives CASSQGAPGTDDHSPLHF.

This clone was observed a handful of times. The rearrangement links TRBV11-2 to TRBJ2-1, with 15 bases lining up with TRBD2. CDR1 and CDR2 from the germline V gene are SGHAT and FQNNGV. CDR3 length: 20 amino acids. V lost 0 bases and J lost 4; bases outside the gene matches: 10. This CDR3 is CASSLEPPGLAGGPYNEQFF. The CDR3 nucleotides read TGTGCCAGCAGCTTAGAACCCCCCGGACTAGCGGGGGGGCCGTACAATGAGCAGTTCTTC.

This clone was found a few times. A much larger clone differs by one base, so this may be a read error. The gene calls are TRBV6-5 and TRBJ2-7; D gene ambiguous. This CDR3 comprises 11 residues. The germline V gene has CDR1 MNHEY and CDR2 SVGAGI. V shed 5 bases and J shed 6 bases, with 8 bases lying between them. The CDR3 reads CASSQVGEQYF. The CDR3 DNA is TGTGCCAGCAGTCAAGTGGGCGAGCAGTACTTC.

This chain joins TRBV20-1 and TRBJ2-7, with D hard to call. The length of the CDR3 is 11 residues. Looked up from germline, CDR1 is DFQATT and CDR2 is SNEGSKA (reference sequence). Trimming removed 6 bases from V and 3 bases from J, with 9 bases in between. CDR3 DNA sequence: TGCAGTGCCCAAAGGAACTACGAGCAGTACTTC. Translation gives CSAQRNYEQYF.

The CDR3 coding sequence is TGTGCCAGCAGTCCCTCACCGGGACAGGGCACTTCACCCCTCCACTTT. Translated: CASSPSPGQGTSPLHF. This chain uses TRBV25-1 with TRBJ1-6; 9 nucleotides align to TRBD1. The CDR3 runs to 16 residues. The V and J ends lost 5 bases and 9 bases, in that order; junction bases with no gene match: 11. Germline CDR1 is MGHDK and CDR2 is SYGVNS.

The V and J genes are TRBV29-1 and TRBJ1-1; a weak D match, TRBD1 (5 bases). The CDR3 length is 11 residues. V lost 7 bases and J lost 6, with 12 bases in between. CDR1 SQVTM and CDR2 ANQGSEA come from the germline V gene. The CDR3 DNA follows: TGCAGCGCCGGCGGGGGTCCTGAAGCTTTCTTT. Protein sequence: CSAGGGPEAFF.